A few counts support the clone carrying this T cell receptor (beta chain). What it binds is not known. In germline, CDR1 is SEHNR, CDR2 FQNEAQ (reference sequence). The CDR3 sequence is 12 residues long. V was clipped by 4 bases and J by 8 bases, with 8 bases between them. The source of the sample is a study of cytomegalovirus exposure and HLA in healthy donors. Across the whole study: A prior study identified 90 million to 120 million unique TCR beta sequences from roughly 180 million T cells.

The primer mix had 60 Vbeta and 13 Jbeta primers. TCRdb keeps only in-frame clones here, not all; method: immunoSEQ multiplex PCR. The table has 130,000 or so clones, about 81% seen once. Notes on the study in general: As a later analysis revealed, the rate of TCR association differed by HLA locus, with DRB1 most and HLA-C fewest. Reportedly, HLA-A and HLA-B alleles of most subjects were accurately predicted from TCR beta.

The TCR was taken from a woman in her forties or fifties in good health and CMV-seropositive. The sequenced material came from PBMCs. The chain has TRBV7-9 and TRBJ1-4; D gene ambiguous. CDR3 nucleotides: TGTGCCAGCAGCTCGCGGAAGGAAAAACTGTTTTTT. Translation gives CASSSRKEKLFF.